The rows below give T cell receptor beta chains drawn from one sample of a study of human thymus T cells. Assay: immunoSEQ multiplex PCR; the TCRdb copy retains only in-frame clones and omits some. The repertoire holds some 130,000 clones, with just under 95% as singletons. The source material was thymus tissue. The source of these receptors is a boy in the first two years of life with a congenital heart defect but otherwise immunologically healthy. Each CDR3 is given with its conserved first and last residue. A D gene is named only where the DNA matches it firmly. Expanded clones are given a class, and other clones once, few, many or no size at all.

d_gene: -
v_gene: TRBV10-3
abundance: once
j_gene: TRBJ1-3
CDR3nt: TGTGCCATCAGCGGACGAGGAAACACCATATATTTT
CDR3aa: CAISGRGNTIYF

d_gene: -
v_gene: TRBV5-1
abundance: -
j_gene: TRBJ1-1
CDR3nt: TGCGCCAGCATAGGGGGGAACACTGAAGCTTTCTTT
CDR3aa: CASIGGNTEAFF

d_gene: -
v_gene: TRBV9
abundance: -
j_gene: TRBJ1-1
CDR3nt: TGTGCCAGTACAAAAGACCCAAGACCGAACACTGAAGCTTTCTTT
CDR3aa: CASTKDPRPNTEAFF

d_gene: -
v_gene: TRBV6-1
abundance: -
j_gene: TRBJ2-3
CDR3nt: TGTGCCAGCAGTGATACAGATACGCAGTATTTT
CDR3aa: CASSDTDTQYF

d_gene: -
v_gene: TRBV28
abundance: -
j_gene: TRBJ2-1
CDR3nt: TGTGCCAGCAGTTCCCCAGGGAGCAGCAGTTTCTTC
CDR3aa: CASSSPGSSSFF

d_gene: TRBD1
v_gene: TRBV5-6
abundance: -
j_gene: TRBJ1-2
CDR3nt: TGTGCCAGCACCCTTCGGGACAGAGAAGATAAAATCTATGGCTACACCTTC
CDR3aa: CASTLRDREDKIYGYTF

d_gene: -
v_gene: TRBV27
abundance: -
j_gene: TRBJ2-3
CDR3nt: TGTGCCAGCAGTTTATCCCTCGGGCGGGGTAGGACAGATACGCAGTATTTT
CDR3aa: CASSLSLGRGRTDTQYF

d_gene: -
v_gene: TRBV5-1
abundance: -
j_gene: TRBJ2-1
CDR3nt: TGCGCCAGCAGCTTGGCGGGGCAAATAAAGAATGAGCAGTTCTTC
CDR3aa: CASSLAGQIKNEQFF

d_gene: TRBD1
v_gene: TRBV6-1
abundance: -
j_gene: TRBJ2-1
CDR3nt: TGTGCCAGCAGTGAAGACAGGGGCATCGGCGAGCAGTTCTTC
CDR3aa: CASSEDRGIGEQFF

d_gene: TRBD1
v_gene: TRBV7-9
abundance: -
j_gene: TRBJ1-2
CDR3nt: TGTGCCAGCAGCACTCGGACAGGCCCCGTCTATGGCTACACCTTC
CDR3aa: CASSTRTGPVYGYTF

d_gene: -
v_gene: TRBV4-1
abundance: -
j_gene: TRBJ2-3
CDR3nt: TGCGCCAGCAGTGAGGTGAGCACAGATACGCAGTATTTT
CDR3aa: CASSEVSTDTQYF

d_gene: TRBD1
v_gene: TRBV30
abundance: -
j_gene: TRBJ1-6
CDR3nt: TGTGCCTGGAGTTTTCCCCGACAGGGACTTAGCTCTGAGGCTGGTTCACCCCTCCACTTT
CDR3aa: CAWSFPRQGLSSEAGSPLHF

d_gene: -
v_gene: TRBV18
abundance: -
j_gene: TRBJ1-2
CDR3nt: TGTGCCAGCTCACCACAAAACGGGCTCCGGAACTATGGCTACACCTTC
CDR3aa: CASSPQNGLRNYGYTF

d_gene: TRBD1
v_gene: TRBV6-6
abundance: -
j_gene: TRBJ1-5
CDR3nt: TGTGCCAGCAGTTATCGACAGGGCTCTCTTCAGCCCCAGCATTTT
CDR3aa: CASSYRQGSLQPQHF

d_gene: -
v_gene: TRBV5-6
abundance: -
j_gene: TRBJ2-5
CDR3nt: TGTGCCAGCACCCAGGGGACGAGCCAAGAGACCCAGTACTTC
CDR3aa: CASTQGTSQETQYF

d_gene: TRBD2
v_gene: TRBV28
abundance: -
j_gene: TRBJ2-1
CDR3nt: TGTGCCAGCAGTTTATTGGCTAGCGGGGGGGCAGGTGAGCAGTTCTTC
CDR3aa: CASSLLASGGAGEQFF

d_gene: -
v_gene: TRBV14
abundance: few
j_gene: TRBJ2-3
CDR3nt: TGTGCCACGAACACAGATACGCAGTATTTT
CDR3aa: CATNTDTQYF

d_gene: TRBD1
v_gene: TRBV5-1
abundance: -
j_gene: TRBJ2-1
CDR3nt: TGCGCCAGCAGCGGGACGACAGGGAACAGATTCTTC
CDR3aa: CASSGTTGNRFF

d_gene: -
v_gene: TRBV30
abundance: -
j_gene: TRBJ2-7
CDR3nt: TGTGCCTGGACCCCGACCCACGTGGCAGGGATCACTCTGGGGGAGCAGTACTTC
CDR3aa: CAWTPTHVAGITLGEQYF

d_gene: -
v_gene: TRBV2
abundance: -
j_gene: TRBJ2-3
CDR3nt: TGTGCCAGCATGGGGGGTTGGATTTTGGCAGATACGCAGTATTTT
CDR3aa: CASMGGWILADTQYF

d_gene: TRBD1
v_gene: TRBV4-1
abundance: -
j_gene: TRBJ1-1
CDR3nt: TGCGCCAGCAGCCAAGAAGAGACCAAACCGGGACAGGGGGACACTGAAGCTTTCTTT
CDR3aa: CASSQEETKPGQGDTEAFF

d_gene: -
v_gene: TRBV6-5
abundance: -
j_gene: TRBJ1-3
CDR3nt: TGTGCCAGCAGTTGGCGAGGGGTTGGAGGGGACACCATATATTTT
CDR3aa: CASSWRGVGGDTIYF

d_gene: -
v_gene: TRBV20-1
abundance: -
j_gene: TRBJ1-2
CDR3nt: TGCAGTGCTTTTGGCTTGGCGGGCTACACCTTC
CDR3aa: CSAFGLAGYTF

d_gene: -
v_gene: TRBV7-2
abundance: -
j_gene: TRBJ2-5
CDR3nt: TGTGCCAGCAGCTCTCCGGGACATATAGAGACCCAGTACTTC
CDR3aa: CASSSPGHIETQYF

d_gene: TRBD2
v_gene: TRBV14
abundance: -
j_gene: TRBJ2-3
CDR3nt: TGTGCCAGCAGCCAGATGCCAGCGGGGGGGCCGGTCACAGATACGCAGTATTTT
CDR3aa: CASSQMPAGGPVTDTQYF

d_gene: -
v_gene: TRBV11-2
abundance: -
j_gene: TRBJ1-1
CDR3nt: TGTGCCAGCAGCAACCGGACAGCTGAAGCTTTCTTT
CDR3aa: CASSNRTAEAFF

d_gene: TRBD1
v_gene: TRBV10-1
abundance: -
j_gene: TRBJ2-3
CDR3nt: TGCGCCAGCAGTGAGGGACAGGGCCCAGATACGCAGTATTTT
CDR3aa: CASSEGQGPDTQYF

d_gene: -
v_gene: TRBV7-8
abundance: -
j_gene: TRBJ1-1
CDR3nt: TGTGCCAGCAGCTTAGGATTTAGGACATTGAACACTGAAGCTTTCTTT
CDR3aa: CASSLGFRTLNTEAFF

d_gene: -
v_gene: TRBV28
abundance: -
j_gene: TRBJ2-3
CDR3nt: TGTGCCAGCAGTGCGCCGGGGCACACAGATACGCAGTATTTT
CDR3aa: CASSAPGHTDTQYF

d_gene: TRBD2
v_gene: TRBV12-5
abundance: -
j_gene: TRBJ2-3
CDR3nt: TGTGCTAGTGGTTTGGTAACGTCTCGGGGGGGCGGACGGGTGAAGGCAGATACGCAGTATTTT
CDR3aa: CASGLVTSRGGGRVKADTQYF

d_gene: TRBD1
v_gene: TRBV10-2
abundance: -
j_gene: TRBJ1-1
CDR3nt: TGCGCCAGCATCGGGACAGGGGGGAACACTGAAGCTTTCTTT
CDR3aa: CASIGTGGNTEAFF

d_gene: TRBD2
v_gene: TRBV2
abundance: -
j_gene: TRBJ2-1
CDR3nt: TGTGCCAGCAGGGTTACTAGCGGGGGGCGGAGAGAGCAGTTCTTC
CDR3aa: CASRVTSGGRREQFF

d_gene: TRBD1
v_gene: TRBV19
abundance: -
j_gene: TRBJ1-2
CDR3nt: TGTGCCAGTAGTGGACAGGGAGGCTATGGCTACACCTTC
CDR3aa: CASSGQGGYGYTF

d_gene: TRBD1
v_gene: TRBV27
abundance: -
j_gene: TRBJ1-2
CDR3nt: TGTGCCATCTTCGAAAGGGACAGGGGGGACTATGGCTACACCTTC
CDR3aa: CAIFERDRGDYGYTF

d_gene: TRBD2
v_gene: TRBV4-3
abundance: -
j_gene: TRBJ2-1
CDR3nt: TGCGCCAGCAGCCAGGCGTGGGGACTAGCGGATAATGAGCAGTTCTTC
CDR3aa: CASSQAWGLADNEQFF

d_gene: TRBD2
v_gene: TRBV25-1
abundance: -
j_gene: TRBJ2-3
CDR3nt: TGTGCCAGCAGTGATGGAGCGGGGCCTAGCACAGATACGCAGTATTTT
CDR3aa: CASSDGAGPSTDTQYF

d_gene: TRBD1
v_gene: TRBV6-6
abundance: -
j_gene: TRBJ1-2
CDR3nt: TGTGCCAGCAGTCACGACAGGGCCTTCTATGGCTACACCTTC
CDR3aa: CASSHDRAFYGYTF

d_gene: -
v_gene: TRBV10-2
abundance: -
j_gene: TRBJ1-3
CDR3nt: TGCGCCAGCAGTGCGGCCCAGGATGGAAACACCATATATTTT
CDR3aa: CASSAAQDGNTIYF

d_gene: -
v_gene: TRBV19
abundance: once
j_gene: TRBJ1-1
CDR3nt: TGTGCCAGTAGTATAGAGCCCCCAGGAAGGGGGGCTTTCTTT
CDR3aa: CASSIEPPGRGAFF

d_gene: -
v_gene: TRBV11-1
abundance: once
j_gene: TRBJ2-7
CDR3nt: TGTGCCAGCAGCATCTGGGTGAGGAGCGAGCAGTACTTC
CDR3aa: CASSIWVRSEQYF

d_gene: TRBD2
v_gene: TRBV7-2
abundance: -
j_gene: TRBJ2-1
CDR3nt: TGTGCCAGCAGCCGGGGGGGCGGGGGCCCGTCCTACAATGAGCAGTTCTTC
CDR3aa: CASSRGGGGPSYNEQFF

d_gene: -
v_gene: TRBV28
abundance: -
j_gene: TRBJ1-1
CDR3nt: TGTGCCAGCAGTTTCGGGGGTGACACTGAAGCTTTCTTT
CDR3aa: CASSFGGDTEAFF

d_gene: -
v_gene: TRBV5-8
abundance: -
j_gene: TRBJ2-7
CDR3nt: TGTGCCAGCAGGCTTGGGCGAGAGCAGTACTTC
CDR3aa: CASRLGREQYF

d_gene: -
v_gene: TRBV7-2
abundance: -
j_gene: TRBJ2-7
CDR3nt: TGTGCCAGCAGTCACGGGGGCGAGCAGTACTTC
CDR3aa: CASSHGGEQYF

d_gene: TRBD1
v_gene: TRBV5-1
abundance: -
j_gene: TRBJ1-2
CDR3nt: TGCGCCAGCAGCGCCGTGGTTCGGGACAGGCCCTACTACTATGGCTACACCTTC
CDR3aa: CASSAVVRDRPYYYGYTF

d_gene: -
v_gene: TRBV4-3
abundance: -
j_gene: TRBJ1-2
CDR3nt: TGCGCCAGCAGCTACCCGGGACAAAACTATGGCTACACCTTC
CDR3aa: CASSYPGQNYGYTF

d_gene: -
v_gene: TRBV5-6
abundance: -
j_gene: TRBJ2-7
CDR3nt: TGTGCCAGCAGCTCCAGAATGGGCTACGAGCAGTACTTC
CDR3aa: CASSSRMGYEQYF

d_gene: -
v_gene: TRBV6-4
abundance: -
j_gene: TRBJ2-7
CDR3nt: TGTGCCAGCAGTGCTCCACCGGGGCTAGGATACGAGCAGTACTTC
CDR3aa: CASSAPPGLGYEQYF

d_gene: -
v_gene: TRBV5-1
abundance: once
j_gene: TRBJ2-5
CDR3nt: TGCGCCAGCAGCGCCAAACTAGAGGAAGAGACCCAGTACTTC
CDR3aa: CASSAKLEEETQYF

d_gene: TRBD1
v_gene: TRBV27
abundance: -
j_gene: TRBJ2-5
CDR3nt: TGTGCCAGCAGTCCCTACAGGGGCGGGGAGACCCAGTACTTC
CDR3aa: CASSPYRGGETQYF